These 15 T cell receptor beta chains were all obtained from the same sample, sequenced in a study of control samples from healthy donors and cancer patients. Sequencing used immunoSEQ multiplex PCR; TCRdb keeps in-frame clones, though not all of them. The table records some 150,000 clones, just over 90% of them present only once. The sequenced sample was blood. All receptors derive from a woman aged 55-75 years in good health.

The rearrangement joins TRBV19 to TRBJ2-1; tentatively, D is TRBD1 (5 bases). CDR1 LNHDA and CDR2 SQIVND come from the germline V gene (reference sequence). This CDR3 is built from 16 residues. Trimming removed 4 bases from V and 7 bases from J, with 20 bases in between. The CDR3 bases are TGTGCCAGTAGTAAAGAGGACACTTTTACTAAGAATGAGCAGTTCTTC. This encodes CASSKEDTFTKNEQFF.

The chain couples TRBV3-1 (or the pseudogene TRBV3-2) to TRBJ2-6, with 14 positions matching TRBD2. The CDR3 sequence is 20 residues long. In germline, CDR1 is LGHDT, CDR2 YNNKEL (reference sequence). V lost 1 base and J lost 0; bases outside the gene matches: 5. CDR3 DNA: TGTGCCAGCAGCCAAGGACTAGCGGGGGGGAGAACCTCTGGGGCCAACGTCCTGACTTTC. Protein: CASSQGLAGGRTSGANVLTF.

This CDR3 is CASSTRDRDTEAFF. CDR3 DNA sequence: TGTGCCAGCTCAACCAGGGATAGGGACACTGAAGCTTTCTTT. The chain carries TRBV18 and TRBJ1-1; D is possibly TRBD1 (5 bases). Per germline, CDR1 KGHSH and CDR2 LQKENI. The CDR3 consists of 14 residues. The V end lost 5 bases, the J end lost 3 bases, and 13 bases lay between the germline ends.

The rearrangement joins TRBV6-5 to TRBJ2-1, with 8 bases aligning to TRBD2. V lost 0 bases to trimming and J lost 4 bases; unmatched junction nucleotides: 5. Germline-derived CDR1 and CDR2 are MNHEY and SVGAGI. The CDR3 has 16 amino acids. The CDR3 DNA follows: TGTGCCAGCAGTTACTCCGCGGGGGGCGAATACAATGAGCAGTTCTTC. Translated, it gives CASSYSAGGEYNEQFF.

The CDR3 here is CASSWDSGYNYGYTF. CDR3 coding DNA: TGTGCCAGCAGTTGGGACAGCGGGTATAACTATGGCTACACCTTC. The chain carries TRBV6-5 and TRBJ1-2, with TRBD1 matching over 7 bases. Unmatched junction bases numbered 6, after V lost 4 bases and J lost 1 base. This CDR3 has 15 residues. Germline CDR1 is MNHEY and CDR2 is SVGAGI.

The rearrangement links TRBV18 to TRBJ1-4; the D gene is possibly TRBD1 (5 bases). Trimming stripped 2 bases from V and 3 bases from J, with 10 bases between. CDR1 KGHSH and CDR2 LQKENI come from the germline V gene. The CDR3 extends over 15 amino acids. The CDR3 is CASSPGGGANEKLFF. CDR3 sequence (DNA): TGTGCCAGCTCACCAGGCGGGGGAGCTAATGAAAAACTGTTTTTT.

This chain uses TRBV27 with TRBJ2-7, with 8 bases identical to TRBD1. Germline assignment: CDR1 MNHEY and CDR2 SMNVEV (reference sequence). The CDR3 consists of 15 residues. V lost 0 bases to trimming and J lost 4 bases; unmatched junction nucleotides: 5. In DNA form, the CDR3 reads TGTGCCAGCAGTTTATCGCAGGGGGCGCGTTACGAGCAGTACTTC. As protein: CASSLSQGARYEQYF.

The chain combines TRBV30 with TRBJ2-7; no clear D. V lost 0 bases to trimming and J lost 4 bases, with 7 bases between them. CDR3 length: 12 residues. CDR1 and CDR2 from the germline V gene are GTSNPN and SVGIG (reference sequence). CDR3 sequence (DNA): TGTGCCTGGAGTGTCAATGGTTACGAGCAGTACTTC. Protein sequence: CAWSVNGYEQYF.

The chain carries TRBV7-9 and TRBJ2-3, with D unclear. V was clipped by 4 bases and J by 3 bases, with 8 bases between them. Germline CDR1 SEHNR, CDR2 FQNEAQ (reference sequence). This CDR3 contains 13 residues. Here the CDR3 reads CASSYLGTDTQYF. The CDR3 DNA reads TGTGCCAGCAGCTATCTGGGGACAGATACGCAGTATTTT. The whole variable domain, filled in from reference TRBV7-9 and TRBJ2-3, reads DTGVSQNPRHKITKRGQNVTFRCDPISEHNRLYWYRQTLGQGPEFLTYFQNEAQLEKSRLLSDRFSAERPKGSFSTLEIQRTEQGDSAMYLCASSYLGTDTQYFGPGTRLTVL.

This chain uses TRBV12-3 or TRBV12-4 with TRBJ1-1, with 8 positions matching TRBD1. The CDR3 runs to 13 residues. Unmatched junction bases numbered 6, after V lost 6 bases and J lost 6 bases. CDR3 in amino acids: CASRPGQGSEAFF. CDR3 bases: TGTGCCAGCAGACCCGGACAGGGCTCTGAAGCTTTCTTT.

J is TRBJ1-2 and V is TRBV29-1, with 11 bases fitting TRBD1. Trimming at V came to 7 bases and at J to 5 bases, leaving 6 bases not matched to a gene. Looked up from germline, CDR1 is SQVTM and CDR2 is ANQGSEA. The CDR3 consists of 13 residues. In nucleotides, the CDR3 is TGCAGCGCTGGGGACAGGGGGGTTTATGGCTACACCTTC. This translates into CSAGDRGVYGYTF.

The rearrangement joins TRBV28 to TRBJ2-5, with D possibly matching TRBD2 (7 bases). Trimming removed 8 bases from V and 4 bases from J, with 14 bases in between. The germline V gene has CDR1 MDHEN and CDR2 SYDVKM. CDR3 length: 13 amino acids. The CDR3 DNA follows: TGTGCCAGCGGGGGGGGCGGCGTAGAGACCCAGTACTTC. Translation gives CASGGGGVETQYF. The variable domain in full, with the rest retrieved from reference TRBV28 and TRBJ2-5, is DVKVTQSSRYLVKRTGEKVFLECVQDMDHENMFWYRQDPGLGLRLIYFSYDVKMKEKGDIPEGYSVSREKKERFSLILESASTNQTSMYLCASGGGGVETQYFGPGTRLLVL.

This chain connects TRBV27 to TRBJ2-1; 7 positions agree with TRBD2. Trimming at V came to 0 bases and at J to 5 bases, leaving 7 bases not matched to a gene. CDR3 length: 16 residues. Germline V gene sequence: CDR1 MNHEY, CDR2 SMNVEV (reference sequence). CDR3 protein: CASSLSRLAGNNEQFF. The CDR3 DNA reads TGTGCCAGCAGTTTATCTCGACTAGCAGGGAACAATGAGCAGTTCTTC.

Only one count was recorded for this clone. This chain connects TRBV5-6 to TRBJ2-5; 9 positions match TRBD1. With V trimmed by 4 bases and J by 5 bases, 6 bases remained unmatched. The germline V gene encodes CDR1 SGHDT and CDR2 YYEEEE. The CDR3 has 14 amino acids. CDR3 protein: CASSLGTGQETQYF. In DNA, the CDR3 is TGTGCCAGCAGCCTGGGGACAGGGCAGGAGACCCAGTACTTC.

In its sample, this clone was seen a few times. V and J are TRBV2 and TRBJ1-5; D is uncertain. Germline V gene data show CDR1 as SNHLY and CDR2 as FYNNEI. This CDR3 spans 14 amino acids. The ends were cut back, 2 bases at V and 5 bases at J, with 10 bases in the middle. The CDR3 protein is CASSETFVYQPQHF. CDR3 nucleotides: TGTGCCAGCAGTGAAACATTTGTATATCAGCCCCAGCATTTT.